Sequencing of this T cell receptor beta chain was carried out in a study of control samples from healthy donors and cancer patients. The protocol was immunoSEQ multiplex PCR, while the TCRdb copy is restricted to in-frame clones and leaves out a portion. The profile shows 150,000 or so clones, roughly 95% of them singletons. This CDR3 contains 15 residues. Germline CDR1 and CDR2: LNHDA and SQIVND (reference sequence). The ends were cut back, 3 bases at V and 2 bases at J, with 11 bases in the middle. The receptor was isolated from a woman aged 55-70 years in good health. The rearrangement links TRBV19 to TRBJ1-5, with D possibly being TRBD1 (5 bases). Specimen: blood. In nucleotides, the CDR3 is TGTGCCAGTAGTATCAGGGCGGGGGGCAATCAGCCCCAGCATTTT. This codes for CASSIRAGGNQPQHF.